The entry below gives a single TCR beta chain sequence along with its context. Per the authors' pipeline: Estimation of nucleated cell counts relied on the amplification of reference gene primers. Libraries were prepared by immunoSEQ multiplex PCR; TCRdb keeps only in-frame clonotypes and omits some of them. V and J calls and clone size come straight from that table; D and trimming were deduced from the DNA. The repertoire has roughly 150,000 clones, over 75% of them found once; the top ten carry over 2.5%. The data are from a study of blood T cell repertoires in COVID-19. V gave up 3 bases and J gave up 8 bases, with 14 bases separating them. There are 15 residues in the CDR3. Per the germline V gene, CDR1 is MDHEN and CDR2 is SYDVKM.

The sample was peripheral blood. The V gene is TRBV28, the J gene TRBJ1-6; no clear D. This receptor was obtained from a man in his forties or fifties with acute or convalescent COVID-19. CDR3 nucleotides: TGTGCCAGCAGTTTTATTACCGCGATTCATTCACCCCTCCACTTT. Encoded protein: CASSFITAIHSPLHF.